The 16 T cell receptor beta chains given below trace back to one sample, sequenced in a study of T cells expressing NK-cell markers (dated by TCRdb to the early 2020s). The method behind the library was 5' RACE. TCRdb records Illumina HiSeq 2000 as the sequencer. The reads went through TCRdb reprocessing, and each CDR3 protein sequence gets one entry with no DNA. The table of this sample itemizes approximately 420,000 distinct CDR3 sequences. Clones ranked in the top ten supply roughly a tenth of the sample. Sequencing was carried out using blood T cells: a sorted CD56 or NKG2C T cell subset, CD4+ or CD8+ T cells, or bulk PBMC T cells (not recorded which). The receptors were sampled from a woman between 45 and 60 years old in good health. Donor details come from another sample of the same person, matched by shared clones.

The chain joins TRBV28 to TRBJ2-1. In germline, CDR1 is MDHEN, CDR2 SYDVKM. The CDR3 consists of 15 residues. This chain's CDR3 is CASRWDTQIMNEQFF.

V usage is TRBV27 and J usage is TRBJ2-3; TCRdb selects TRBD1, and the lack of DNA leaves this call unchecked. The CDR3 contains 16 residues. Looked up from germline, CDR1 is MNHEY and CDR2 is SMNVEV (reference sequence). The CDR3 here is CASSLSGHQNTDTQYF.

V usage is TRBV5-6 and J usage is TRBJ2-1; TCRdb's D call, TRBD2, is unchecked because there is no DNA. This CDR3 has 15 amino acids. Per the germline V gene, CDR1 is SGHDT and CDR2 is YYEEEE. The CDR3 protein is CASSATSGAYNEQFF.

The chain combines TRBV3-1 with TRBJ2-1; lacking DNA, the TRBD2 call made by TCRdb goes unchecked. The CDR3 is 12 amino acids. The germline gives CDR1 LGHDT, CDR2 YNNKEL (reference sequence). The CDR3 protein is CASSSLANEQFF.

The chain carries TRBV20-1 and TRBJ1-5. This CDR3 spans 13 amino acids. The germline CDR1 and CDR2 sequences are DFQATT and SNEGSKA (reference sequence). The CDR3 sequence: CSARKGWAQPQHF.

The CDR3 sequence is CASSDPRLAVGTGELFF. The rearrangement joins TRBV12-3 or TRBV12-4 to TRBJ2-2; TCRdb's assignment of TRBD2 cannot be checked, as there is no DNA. The CDR3 runs 17 residues.

The chain recombines TRBV7-2 with TRBJ2-1; checking the TCRdb D call of TRBD1 is not possible without DNA. The CDR3 is made up of 14 amino acids. The germline CDR1 and CDR2 sequences are SGHTA and FQGNSA. The CDR3 protein is CASSLGGLINEQFF.

CDR3: CASSLAGRVFF. V and J are TRBV12-3 or TRBV12-4 and TRBJ2-1. This CDR3 is built from 11 residues.

The chain couples TRBV4-1 to TRBJ2-3; as DNA is missing, the TRBD1 call by TCRdb cannot be tested. This CDR3 is 17 amino acids long. Germline V gives CDR1 MGHRA, CDR2 YSYEKL. The CDR3 loop reads CASSRPPGTGVADTQYF.

The genes are TRBV12-3 or TRBV12-4 and TRBJ1-2; TCRdb outputs TRBD1, but without DNA this stays unchecked. The CDR3 loop spans 14 amino acids. The CDR3 protein is CASSPGQGIGGYTF.

The rearrangement joins TRBV2 to TRBJ2-2; TCRdb lists TRBD1, though no DNA is available to test this call. Per germline, CDR1 SNHLY and CDR2 FYNNEI. This CDR3 region has 15 residues. Here the CDR3 reads CASNLEGGGTGELFF.

CDR3 loop: CASSGGAREPQHF. J is TRBJ1-5 and V is TRBV2; no DNA is available, so the TRBD1 call from TCRdb remains unchecked. The CDR3 consists of 13 residues. Germline CDR1 is SNHLY and CDR2 is FYNNEI.

The J gene is TRBJ2-3, the V gene TRBV6-5. Per the germline V gene, CDR1 is MNHEY and CDR2 is SVGAGI. The CDR3 is made up of 12 amino acids. This chain's CDR3 is CASSYFGDTQYF.

The chain combines TRBV20-1 with TRBJ2-2; TCRdb's D call, TRBD2, is unchecked because there is no DNA. The germline V gene encodes CDR1 DFQATT and CDR2 SNEGSKA (reference sequence). The CDR3 runs 13 residues. This chain's CDR3 is CSGGRENTGELFF.

The chain has TRBV6-2 or TRBV6-3 and TRBJ2-1; TCRdb reports TRBD2, a call that lacks DNA to check it against. This CDR3 has 13 amino acids. Germline V gene sequence: CDR1 MNHEY, CDR2 SVGEGT. This chain's CDR3 is CASRAAGVSEQFF.

This chain uses TRBV15 with TRBJ2-2; TCRdb's D gene call, TRBD2, goes unchecked for lack of DNA. Germline CDR1 LNHNV, CDR2 YYDKDF (reference sequence). The CDR3 totals 13 residues. Here the CDR3 reads CATSRERVGELFF. Looking up the rest from reference TRBV15 and TRBJ2-2 gives the full variable domain: DAMVIQNPRYQVTQFGKPVTLSCSQTLNHNVMYWYQQKSSQAPKLLFHYYDKDFNNEADTPDNFQSRRPNTSFCFLDIRSPGLGDTAMYLCATSRERVGELFFGEGSRLTVL.